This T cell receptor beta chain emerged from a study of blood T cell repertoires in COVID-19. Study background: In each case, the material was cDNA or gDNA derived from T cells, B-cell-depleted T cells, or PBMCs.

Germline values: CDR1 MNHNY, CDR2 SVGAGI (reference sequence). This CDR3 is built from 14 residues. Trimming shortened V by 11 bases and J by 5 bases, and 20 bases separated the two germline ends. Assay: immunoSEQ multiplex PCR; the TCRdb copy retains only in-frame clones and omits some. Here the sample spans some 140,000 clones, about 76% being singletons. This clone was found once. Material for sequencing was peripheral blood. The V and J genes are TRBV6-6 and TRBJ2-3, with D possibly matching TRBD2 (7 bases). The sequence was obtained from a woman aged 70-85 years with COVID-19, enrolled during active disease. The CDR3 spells CAGAPGGALDTQYF. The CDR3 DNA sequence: TGTGCCGGAGCCCCTGGGGGGGCGTTAGATACGCAGTATTTT.